The clone carrying this T cell receptor (beta chain) was observed a handful of times. What it recognizes is unknown. Germline loops: CDR1 MDHEN, CDR2 SYDVKM. The CDR3 extends over 17 amino acids. Trimming left V 6 bases short and J 5 bases short, with 25 bases between. Library preparation tagged each individual cDNA molecule with a unique molecular identifier. TCRdb reprocessed the RACE reads via MiXCR and lists one record per CDR3 protein. The sample contains about 45,000 distinct CDR3 sequences, approximately 4% of which appear only once. Time point in this sample: healthy volunteer bleed at 6 weeks. Unfractionated whole blood yielded the extracted total RNA. This specimen comes from a study of human T cells and chemical hapten exposure. Whole-study findings and limits: After DPC sensitization, TCRs above 1 in 1000 frequency showed no change.

Source material: whole blood. The chain uses TRBV28 and TRBJ1-1; the D is unclear. The sequence came from a human donor in good health. Some clones in this sample may be carry-over from other donors' samples. The CDR3: CASRPFLAATKGTEAFF. CDR3 DNA sequence: TGTGCCAGCAGGCCCTTTCTGGCAGCAACGAAAGGGACTGAAGCTTTCTTT.